This TCR beta chain was sequenced for a study of blood T cell repertoires in COVID-19. Study overall: The United States, Italy and Spain supplied acute and convalescent COVID-19 samples. In each case, the material was cDNA or gDNA derived from T cells, B-cell-depleted T cells, or PBMCs.

Methods used by the authors: Estimated nucleated cell counts came from reference gene primer amplification. Using immunoSEQ multiplex PCR, the repertoire was profiled, and TCRdb retains in-frame clones only, with some absent. V, J and clone size derive from that table, while D and trimming were established from the DNA sequence. In the table there are approximately 38,000 clones, 90% to 95% of which are singletons. The sequence was collected from a human donor with active COVID-19. The donor label of this sample is uncertain. The sample taken for sequencing was peripheral blood.

This CDR3 reads CATSDQGVGQPQHF. In DNA, the CDR3 is TGTGCCACCAGTGACCAGGGGGTTGGTCAGCCCCAGCATTTT. V and J are TRBV24-1 and TRBJ1-5; 7 bases fit TRBD1. The germline CDR1 and CDR2 sequences are KGHDR and SFDVKD. The CDR3 contains 14 residues. V dropped 4 bases and J dropped 6; count of bases not matched to a gene: 5.